Reported below is one T cell receptor beta chain. Its specificity is unknown. In the same sample, other DNA sequences code for this CDR3. Trimming stripped 6 bases from V and 0 bases from J, with 5 bases between. Germline assignment: CDR1 DFQATT and CDR2 SNEGSKA (reference sequence). CDR3 size: 11 residues. This record comes from a study of cytomegalovirus exposure and HLA in healthy donors. Study conclusions and caveats: Earlier analysis looked at TCR beta V segments, and most were productive about 90% or about 30% of the time.

PCR used 60 Vbeta primers and 13 Jbeta primers. Sequenced by immunoSEQ multiplex PCR; TCRdb stores in-frame clones only, minus some. The sample shows 85,000 to 100,000 clones, about four fifths of them seen only once. This TCR came from a man younger than 45 in good health and CMV-seronegative. The specimen sequenced was PBMCs. The rearrangement uses TRBV20-1 and TRBJ2-5; D remains ambiguous. The CDR3 sequence is CSADNQETQYF. In DNA form, the CDR3 reads TGCAGTGCAGACAACCAAGAGACCCAGTACTTC.